This T cell receptor beta chain was captured by sequencing in a study of T-cell memory formation after mild COVID-19. Study-level background: Among the donors, TCR clusters were largely specific to each donor.

Constant-segment-primed 5'RACE gave TCR alpha and TCR beta cDNA libraries with sample barcodes and UMIs. MiXCR was run by TCRdb on the 5' RACE reads, yielding one entry per CDR3 protein. The table has a few hundred thousand distinct CDR3 sequences, over 25% seen once. The ends lost 4 bases at V and 6 bases at J; junction bases unmatched: 13. The CDR3 totals 19 residues. Germline V CDR1 and CDR2: ENHRY, SYGVKD. Overall study results and limits: Second-wave clones that peaked on day 37 lacked confirmed SARS-CoV-2 specificity. CD4/CD8 balance characterized clones contracting day 15 to 85, and CD4+ skew characterized later expanders.

Remarks on this clonotype: Its antigen remains unknown.

This sequence was found in an adult woman who had mild COVID-19 (a few samples of this study predate the infection). Cell type and time point are not known. This sequence joins TRBV10-3 and TRBJ2-3, with 16 bases that match TRBD2. Sequencing was performed on PBMCs or a T cell subset sorted from them (not recorded which). CDR3 DNA sequence: TGTGCCATCAGTGGGGGACTAGCGGGAGGGCCCAAGACCCGGGATACGCAGTATTTT. Its translation is CAISGGLAGGPKTRDTQYF.